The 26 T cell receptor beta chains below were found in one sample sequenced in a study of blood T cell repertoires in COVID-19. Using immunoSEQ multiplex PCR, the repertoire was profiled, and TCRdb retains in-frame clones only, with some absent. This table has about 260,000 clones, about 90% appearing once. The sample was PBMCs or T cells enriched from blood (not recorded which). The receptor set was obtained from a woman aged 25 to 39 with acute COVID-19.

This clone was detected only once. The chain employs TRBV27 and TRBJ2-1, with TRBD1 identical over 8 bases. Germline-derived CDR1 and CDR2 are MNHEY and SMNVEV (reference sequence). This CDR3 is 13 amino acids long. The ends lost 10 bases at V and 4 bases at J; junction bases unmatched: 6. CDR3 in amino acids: CATRQGTYNEQFF. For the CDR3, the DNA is TGTGCCACTAGACAGGGGACATACAATGAGCAGTTCTTC.

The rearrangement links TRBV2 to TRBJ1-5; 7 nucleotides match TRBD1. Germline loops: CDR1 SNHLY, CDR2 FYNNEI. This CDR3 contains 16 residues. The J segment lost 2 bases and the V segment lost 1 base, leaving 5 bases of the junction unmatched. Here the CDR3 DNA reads TGTGCCAGCAGTGAAGAAACAGGGGTTGGCAATCAGCCCCAGCATTTT. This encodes CASSEETGVGNQPQHF.

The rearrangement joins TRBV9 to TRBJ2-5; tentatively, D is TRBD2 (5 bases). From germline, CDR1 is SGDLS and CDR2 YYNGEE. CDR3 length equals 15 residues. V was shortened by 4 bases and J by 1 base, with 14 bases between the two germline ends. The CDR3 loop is CASSHTSVGQETQYF. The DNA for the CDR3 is TGTGCCAGCAGCCACACTAGTGTCGGCCAAGAGACCCAGTACTTC.

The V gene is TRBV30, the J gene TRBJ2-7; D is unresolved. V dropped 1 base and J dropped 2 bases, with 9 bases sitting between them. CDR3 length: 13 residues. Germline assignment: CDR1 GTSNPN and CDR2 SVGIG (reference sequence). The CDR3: CAWSAGPTYEQYF. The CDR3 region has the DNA TGTGCCTGGAGTGCGGGTCCGACCTACGAGCAGTACTTC.

The DNA for the CDR3 is TGTGCCAGCAGCCCCAGTACAGGGGGAGACAATGAGCAGTTCTTC. It is translated as CASSPSTGGDNEQFF. The chain recombines TRBV7-6 with TRBJ2-1; 8 bases are a match to TRBD1. The CDR3 covers 15 residues. Germline loops: CDR1 SGHVS, CDR2 FNYEAQ. J gave up 5 bases and V 5 bases, and 8 bases lay outside the gene matches.

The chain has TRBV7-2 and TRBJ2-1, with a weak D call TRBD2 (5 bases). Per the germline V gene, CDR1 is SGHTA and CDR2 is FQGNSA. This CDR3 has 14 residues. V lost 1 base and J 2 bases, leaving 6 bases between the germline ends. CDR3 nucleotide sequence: TGTGCCAGCAGCTTAGGGACTCCCTACAATGAGCAGTTCTTC. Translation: CASSLGTPYNEQFF.

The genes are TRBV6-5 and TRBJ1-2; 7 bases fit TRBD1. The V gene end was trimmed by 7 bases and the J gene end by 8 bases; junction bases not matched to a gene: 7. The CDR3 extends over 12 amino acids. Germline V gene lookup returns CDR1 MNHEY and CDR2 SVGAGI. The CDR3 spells CASKTGERGYTF. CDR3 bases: TGTGCCAGCAAAACAGGGGAGAGGGGCTACACCTTC.

This CDR3 reads CASSKQGTSLDEQYF. The CDR3 DNA sequence: TGTGCCAGCAGCAAACAGGGGACTAGTCTCGACGAGCAGTACTTC. The rearrangement links TRBV11-2 to TRBJ2-7; TRBD2 is a possible D gene (8 bases). The CDR3 runs to 15 residues. CDR1 is SGHAT, CDR2 FQNNGV, per germline. V shed 5 bases and J shed 5 bases, with 19 bases lying between them.

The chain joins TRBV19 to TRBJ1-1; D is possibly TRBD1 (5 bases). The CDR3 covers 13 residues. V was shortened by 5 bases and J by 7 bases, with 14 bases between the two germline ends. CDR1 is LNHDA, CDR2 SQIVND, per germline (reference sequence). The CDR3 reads CASSSTSGNEAFF. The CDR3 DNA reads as TGTGCCAGTAGTTCCACCTCAGGGAATGAAGCTTTCTTT.

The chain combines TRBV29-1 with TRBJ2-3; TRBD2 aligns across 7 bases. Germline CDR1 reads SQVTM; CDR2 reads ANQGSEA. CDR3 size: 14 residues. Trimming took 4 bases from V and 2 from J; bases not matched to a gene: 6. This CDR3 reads CSVGGGAITDTQYF. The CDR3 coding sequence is TGCAGCGTTGGGGGGGGTGCAATCACAGATACGCAGTATTTT.

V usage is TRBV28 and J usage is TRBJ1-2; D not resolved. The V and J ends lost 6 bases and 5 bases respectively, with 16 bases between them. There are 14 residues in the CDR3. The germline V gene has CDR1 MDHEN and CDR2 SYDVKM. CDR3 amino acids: CASSAQPWRYGYTF. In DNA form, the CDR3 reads TGTGCCAGCAGCGCGCAGCCCTGGAGGTATGGCTACACCTTC.

CDR3 nucleotides: TGTGCCTGGAGTGCCAGACCCCCGATGGGGGTAGCGGGAGGGCCGACCCTAGATACGCAGTATTTT. It translates to CAWSARPPMGVAGGPTLDTQYF. The chain carries TRBV30 and TRBJ2-3, with 11 bases aligning to TRBD2. CDR1 is GTSNPN and CDR2 is SVGIG in the germline V gene (reference sequence). The CDR3 is 22 amino acids. V lost 1 base and J lost 5; bases outside the gene matches: 26.

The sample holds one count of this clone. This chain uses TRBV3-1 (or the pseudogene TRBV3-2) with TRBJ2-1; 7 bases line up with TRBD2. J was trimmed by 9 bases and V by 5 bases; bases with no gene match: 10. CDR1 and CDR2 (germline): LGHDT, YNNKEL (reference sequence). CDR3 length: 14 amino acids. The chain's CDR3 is CASSGYRGVGEQFF. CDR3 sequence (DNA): TGTGCCAGCAGCGGCTACCGGGGGGTTGGTGAGCAGTTCTTC.

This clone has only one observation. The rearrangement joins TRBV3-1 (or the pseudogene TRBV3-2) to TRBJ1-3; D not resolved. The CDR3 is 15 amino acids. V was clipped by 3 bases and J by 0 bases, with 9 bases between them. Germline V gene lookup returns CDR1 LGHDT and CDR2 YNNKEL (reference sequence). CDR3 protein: CASSHRSRSGNTIYF. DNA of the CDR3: TGTGCCAGCAGCCATCGAAGCCGCTCTGGAAACACCATATATTTT.

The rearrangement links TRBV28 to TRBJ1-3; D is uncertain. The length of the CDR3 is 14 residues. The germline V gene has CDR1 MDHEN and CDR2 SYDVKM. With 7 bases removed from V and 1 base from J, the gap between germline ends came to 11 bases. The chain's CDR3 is CASTDTFSGNTIYF. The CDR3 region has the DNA TGTGCCAGCACCGACACTTTTTCTGGAAACACCATATATTTT.

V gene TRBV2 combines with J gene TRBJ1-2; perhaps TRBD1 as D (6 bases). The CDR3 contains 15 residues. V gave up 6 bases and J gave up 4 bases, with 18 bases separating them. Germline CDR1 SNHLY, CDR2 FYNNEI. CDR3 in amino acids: CASRYEQGPGYGYTF. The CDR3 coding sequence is TGTGCCAGCAGGTACGAACAGGGACCCGGCTATGGCTACACCTTC. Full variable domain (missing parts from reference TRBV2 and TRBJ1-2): EPEVTQTPSHQVTQMGQEVILRCVPISNHLYFYWYRQILGQKVEFLVSFYNNEISEKSEIFDDQFSVERPDGSNFTLKIRSTKLEDSAMYFCASRYEQGPGYGYTFGSGTRLTVV.

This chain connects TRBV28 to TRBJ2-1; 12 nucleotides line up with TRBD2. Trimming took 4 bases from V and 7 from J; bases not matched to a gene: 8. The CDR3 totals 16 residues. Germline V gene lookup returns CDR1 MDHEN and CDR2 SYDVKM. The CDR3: CASSSQLAGGVNEQFF. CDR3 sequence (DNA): TGTGCCAGCAGTTCCCAACTAGCGGGAGGAGTAAATGAGCAGTTCTTC.

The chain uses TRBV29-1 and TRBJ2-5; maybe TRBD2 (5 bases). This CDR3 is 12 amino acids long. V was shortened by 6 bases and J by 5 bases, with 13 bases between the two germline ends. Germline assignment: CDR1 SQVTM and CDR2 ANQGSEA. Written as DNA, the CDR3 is TGCAGCGTAGCAAGAGGGCTGGAGACCCAGTACTTC. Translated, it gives CSVARGLETQYF. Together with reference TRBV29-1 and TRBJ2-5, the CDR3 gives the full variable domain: SAVISQKPSRDICQRGTSLTIQCQVDSQVTMMFWYRQQPGQSLTLIATANQGSEATYESGFVIDKFPISRPNLTFSTLTVSNMSPEDSSIYLCSVARGLETQYFGPGTRLLVL.

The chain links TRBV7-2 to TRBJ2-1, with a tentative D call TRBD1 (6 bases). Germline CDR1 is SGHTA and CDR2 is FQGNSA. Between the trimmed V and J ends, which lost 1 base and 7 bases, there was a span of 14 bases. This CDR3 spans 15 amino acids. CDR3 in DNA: TGTGCCAGCAGCTTAGGGGGACAAGGCCGGAATGAGCAGTTCTTC. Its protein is CASSLGGQGRNEQFF.

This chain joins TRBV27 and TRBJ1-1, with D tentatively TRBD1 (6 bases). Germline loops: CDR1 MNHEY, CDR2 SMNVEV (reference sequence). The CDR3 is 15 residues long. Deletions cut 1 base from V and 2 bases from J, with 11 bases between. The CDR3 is CASSLLVTGNTEAFF. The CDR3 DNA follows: TGTGCCAGCAGTTTATTGGTGACAGGTAACACTGAAGCTTTCTTT.

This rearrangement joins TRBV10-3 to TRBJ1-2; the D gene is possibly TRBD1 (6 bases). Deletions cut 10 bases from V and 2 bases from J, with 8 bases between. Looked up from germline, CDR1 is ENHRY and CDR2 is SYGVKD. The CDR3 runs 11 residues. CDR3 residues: CASTGNYGYTF. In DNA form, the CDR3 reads TGTGCCAGTACAGGGAACTATGGCTACACCTTC.

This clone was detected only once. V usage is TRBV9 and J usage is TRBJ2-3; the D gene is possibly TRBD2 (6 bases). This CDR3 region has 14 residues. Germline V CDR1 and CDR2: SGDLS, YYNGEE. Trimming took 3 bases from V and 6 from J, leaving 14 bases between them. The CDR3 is CASSAGGGMDTQYF. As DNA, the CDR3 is TGTGCCAGCAGCGCAGGCGGCGGGATGGATACGCAGTATTTT.

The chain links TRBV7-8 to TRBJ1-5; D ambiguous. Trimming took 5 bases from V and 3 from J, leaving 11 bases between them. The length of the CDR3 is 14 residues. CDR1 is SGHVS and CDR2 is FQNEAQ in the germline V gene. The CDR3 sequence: CASSLYYDNQPQHF. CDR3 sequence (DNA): TGTGCCAGCAGCCTCTACTACGACAATCAGCCCCAGCATTTT.

The CDR3 protein is CASSRLGLESNTQYF. The CDR3 DNA reads as TGTGCCAGCAGTCGTCTGGGACTAGAGTCGAATACGCAGTATTTT. V usage is TRBV27 and J usage is TRBJ2-3; 8 bases match TRBD2. In germline, CDR1 is MNHEY, CDR2 SMNVEV (reference sequence). The CDR3 length is 15 residues. V shed 5 bases, J shed 7 bases, and the junction held 11 bases outside the gene matches.

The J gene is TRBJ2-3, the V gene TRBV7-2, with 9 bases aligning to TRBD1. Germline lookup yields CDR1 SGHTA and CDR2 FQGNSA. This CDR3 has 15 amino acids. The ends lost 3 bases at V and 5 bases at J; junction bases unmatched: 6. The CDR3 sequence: CASSLVQGAGDTQYF. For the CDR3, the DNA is TGTGCCAGCAGCTTGGTACAGGGGGCGGGAGATACGCAGTATTTT.

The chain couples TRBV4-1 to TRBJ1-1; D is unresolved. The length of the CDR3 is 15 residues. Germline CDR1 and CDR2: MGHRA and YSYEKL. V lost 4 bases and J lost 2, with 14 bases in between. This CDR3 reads CASSPPGGENTEAFF. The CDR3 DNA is TGCGCCAGCAGCCCCCCGGGCGGGGAAAACACTGAAGCTTTCTTT.